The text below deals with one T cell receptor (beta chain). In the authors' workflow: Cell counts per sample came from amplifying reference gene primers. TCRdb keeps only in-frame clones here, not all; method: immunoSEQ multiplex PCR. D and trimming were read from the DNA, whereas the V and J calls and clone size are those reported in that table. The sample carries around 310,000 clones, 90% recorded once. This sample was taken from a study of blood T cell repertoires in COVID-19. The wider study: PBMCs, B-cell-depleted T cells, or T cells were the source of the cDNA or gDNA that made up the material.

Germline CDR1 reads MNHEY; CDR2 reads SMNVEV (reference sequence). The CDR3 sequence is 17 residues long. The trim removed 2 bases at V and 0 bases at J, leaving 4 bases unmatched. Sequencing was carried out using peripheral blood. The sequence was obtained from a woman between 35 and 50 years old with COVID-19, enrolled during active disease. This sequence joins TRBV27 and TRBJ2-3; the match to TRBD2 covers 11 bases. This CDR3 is CASSLGGLAASTDTQYF. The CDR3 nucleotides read TGTGCCAGCAGTTTAGGGGGACTAGCGGCTAGCACAGATACGCAGTATTTT.